Described below is a single T cell receptor beta chain sequence and its context. Its antigen is still unknown. The sample originates from a study of siplizumab effects on memory and regulatory T cells. General observations from the study: Naive T cells were seemingly more diverse than memory cells, and major contributions to the alloresponse seemed to be made by them.

The data were produced by immunoSEQ multiplex PCR, yet TCRdb's version contains in-frame clones alone and is incomplete. The sample carries 110,000 or so clones, around 92% recorded once. V was trimmed by 4 bases and J by 10 bases, leaving 10 bases between them. The length of the CDR3 is 11 residues. Germline values: CDR1 SGHVS, CDR2 FQNEAQ. Material for sequencing was Tregs sorted from blood. This sequence joins TRBV7-8 and TRBJ1-2, with a possible D match to TRBD1 (5 bases). The receptor comes from a human donor in good health. The CDR3 protein is CASSSGPSYTF. In nucleotides, the CDR3 is TGTGCCAGCAGCTCGGGGCCTTCCTACACCTTC. The full variable domain, rest sourced from reference TRBV7-8 and TRBJ1-2, is GAGVSQSPRYKVAKRGQDVALRCDPISGHVSLFWYQQALGQGPEFLTYFQNEAQLDKSGLPSDRFFAERPEGSVSTLKIQRTQQEDSAVYLCASSSGPSYTFGSGTRLTVV.